These 2 T cell receptor beta chains originate from one sample sequenced in a study of Tregs in tolerant kidney transplant recipients. No antigen is known for these receptors. Libraries were prepared by immunoSEQ multiplex PCR; TCRdb keeps only in-frame clonotypes and omits some of them. The table records under 13,000 clones, more than 75% of them present only once. Specimen: Tregs from blood cultured with allogeneic cells, collected before the transplant. These receptors all stem from a human patient who received a combined kidney and bone marrow transplant.

This chain links TRBV6-1 with TRBJ2-3, with D possibly TRBD1 on 6 matching bases. Trimming took off 1 base at V and 6 bases at J, with 14 bases between the two ends. The CDR3 is 15 residues long. CDR1 MNHNS and CDR2 SASEGT come from the germline V gene. The CDR3 protein is CASSEVWGREDTQYF. The CDR3 coding sequence is TGTGCCAGCAGTGAAGTATGGGGGCGCGAGGATACGCAGTATTTT.

J is TRBJ1-1 and V is TRBV19; D gene uncertain. Trimming took 7 bases from V and 0 from J, leaving 18 bases between them. The germline gives CDR1 LNHDA, CDR2 SQIVND (reference sequence). This CDR3 has 16 residues. The CDR3: CASIVPPTLMNTEAFF. The DNA of the CDR3 is TGTGCCAGTATAGTACCCCCAACCCTTATGAACACTGAAGCTTTCTTT.